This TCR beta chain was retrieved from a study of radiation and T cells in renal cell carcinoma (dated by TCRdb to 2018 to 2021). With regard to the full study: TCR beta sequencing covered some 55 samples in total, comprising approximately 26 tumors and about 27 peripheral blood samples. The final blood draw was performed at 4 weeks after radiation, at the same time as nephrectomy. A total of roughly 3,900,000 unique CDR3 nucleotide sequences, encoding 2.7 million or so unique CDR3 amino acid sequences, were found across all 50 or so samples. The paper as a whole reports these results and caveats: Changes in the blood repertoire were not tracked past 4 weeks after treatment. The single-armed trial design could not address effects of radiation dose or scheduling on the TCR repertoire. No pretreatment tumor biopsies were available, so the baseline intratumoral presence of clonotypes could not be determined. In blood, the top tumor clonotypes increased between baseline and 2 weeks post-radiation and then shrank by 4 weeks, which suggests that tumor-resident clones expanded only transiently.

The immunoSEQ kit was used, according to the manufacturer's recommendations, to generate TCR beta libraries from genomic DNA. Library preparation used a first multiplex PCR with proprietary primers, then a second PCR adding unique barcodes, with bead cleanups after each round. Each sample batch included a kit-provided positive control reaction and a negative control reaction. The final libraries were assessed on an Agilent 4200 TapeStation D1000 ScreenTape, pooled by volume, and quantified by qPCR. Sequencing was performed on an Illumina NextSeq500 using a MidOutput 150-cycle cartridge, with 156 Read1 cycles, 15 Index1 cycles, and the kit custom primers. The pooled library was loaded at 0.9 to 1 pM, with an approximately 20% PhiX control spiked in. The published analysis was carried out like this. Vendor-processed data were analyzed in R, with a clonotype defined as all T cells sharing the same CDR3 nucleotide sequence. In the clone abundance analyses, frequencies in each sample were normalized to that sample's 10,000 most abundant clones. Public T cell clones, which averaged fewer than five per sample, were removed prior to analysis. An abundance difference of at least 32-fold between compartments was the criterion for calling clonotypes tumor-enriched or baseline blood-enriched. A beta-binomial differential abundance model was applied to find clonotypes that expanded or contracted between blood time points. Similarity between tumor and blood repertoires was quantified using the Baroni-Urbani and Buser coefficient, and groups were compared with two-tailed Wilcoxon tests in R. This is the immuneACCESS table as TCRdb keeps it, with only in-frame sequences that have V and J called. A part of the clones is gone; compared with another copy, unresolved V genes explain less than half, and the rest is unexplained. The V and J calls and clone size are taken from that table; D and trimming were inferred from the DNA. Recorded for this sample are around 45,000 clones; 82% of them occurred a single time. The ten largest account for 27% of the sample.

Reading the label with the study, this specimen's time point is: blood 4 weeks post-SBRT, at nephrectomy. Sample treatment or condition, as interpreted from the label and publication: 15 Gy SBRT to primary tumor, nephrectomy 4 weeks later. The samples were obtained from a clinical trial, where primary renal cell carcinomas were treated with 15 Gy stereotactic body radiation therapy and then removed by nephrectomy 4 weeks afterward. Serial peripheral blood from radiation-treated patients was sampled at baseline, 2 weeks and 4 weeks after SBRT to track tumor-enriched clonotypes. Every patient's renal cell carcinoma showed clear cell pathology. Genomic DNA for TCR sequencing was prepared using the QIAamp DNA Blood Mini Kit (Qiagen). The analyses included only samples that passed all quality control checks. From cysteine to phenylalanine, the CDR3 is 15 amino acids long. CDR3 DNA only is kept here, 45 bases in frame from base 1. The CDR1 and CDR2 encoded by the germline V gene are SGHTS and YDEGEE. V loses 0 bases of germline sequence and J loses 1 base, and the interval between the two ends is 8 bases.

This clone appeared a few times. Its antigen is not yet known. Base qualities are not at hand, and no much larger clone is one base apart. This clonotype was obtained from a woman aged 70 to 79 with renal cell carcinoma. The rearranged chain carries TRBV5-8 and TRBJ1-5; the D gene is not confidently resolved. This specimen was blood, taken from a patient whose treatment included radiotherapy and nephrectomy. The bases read TGTGCCAGCAGCTTGGGGCAGGTGAGCAATCAGCCCCAGCATTTT. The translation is CASSLGQVSNQPQHF.